This record concerns one T cell receptor (beta chain) sequence. Its antigen is currently unknown. This entry belongs to a study of OX40 agonist ivuxolimab in advanced cancers. TCRdb's table, derived via immunoSEQ multiplex PCR, lists solely in-frame clones and lacks some. In the table there are 95,000 to 100,000 clones, roughly 80% of which are singletons. Study findings and constraints: Which antigen the expanded peripheral T cells recognized is unknown. In general, CD8+ T cells held more expanded clones than CD4+ did, on average.

The sequencing used CD4+ or CD8+ T cells sorted from blood, collected in a trial of the OX40 agonist ivuxolimab. This receptor was identified in an adult with an advanced solid tumor such as melanoma, head and neck, liver or kidney cancer.

The CDR3 coding sequence is TGTGCCGGTGGGGCGTCTGGGGCCAACGTCCTGACTTTC. It specifies CAGGASGANVLTF. The chain combines TRBV7-9 with TRBJ2-6; TRBD1 might be the D (5 bases). Trimming took 11 bases from V and 1 from J, leaving 9 bases between them. CDR1 is SEHNR, CDR2 FQNEAQ, per germline (reference sequence). This CDR3 is built from 13 residues.